The rows below give T cell receptor beta chains drawn from one sample of a study of shared clonotypes between healthy human individuals. Generated by immunoSEQ multiplex PCR, the TCRdb table keeps only in-frame clones and is missing some. The table records over a million clones, about three quarters of them present only once. The sequencing sample was made of memory CD4+ T cells sorted from blood. The receptors were sampled from a man between 18 and 35 years old in good health. The CDR3 runs from the conserved cysteine through the conserved F or W. Each record gives: D gene, clone size, J gene, V gene, CDR3 protein, CDR3 DNA. A D gene is named only where the DNA matches it firmly. Some rows mark clone size as missing; the rest say once, few, many or name a class of expanded clone.

>.|.|TRBJ1-3|TRBV28
CASCSSDGAFSGNTIYF
TGTGCCAGTTGTTCTTCGGACGGAGCTTTCTCTGGAAACACCATATATTTT
>TRBD2|.|TRBJ2-5|TRBV7-9
CASSLAGLAETQYF
TGTGCCAGCAGCTTAGCGGGACTAGCGGAGACCCAGTACTTC
>.|.|TRBJ2-1|TRBV4-1
CASSQDLNGGWNEQFF
TGCGCCAGCAGCCAAGATCTGAACGGGGGCTGGAATGAGCAGTTCTTC
>TRBD1|.|TRBJ1-5|TRBV27
CASSLQGTGGQPQHF
TGTGCCAGCAGTTTGCAGGGGACAGGGGGCCAGCCCCAGCATTTT
>TRBD1|.|TRBJ1-4|TRBV18
CASSPGQGHNEKLFF
TGTGCCAGCTCACCCGGACAGGGCCATAATGAAAAACTGTTTTTT
>.|few|TRBJ1-5|TRBV2
CASSDGGMGNQPQHF
TGTGCCAGCAGTGACGGCGGGATGGGCAATCAGCCCCAGCATTTT
>.|.|TRBJ1-4|TRBV11-3
CASSSNRGEKLFF
TGTGCCAGCAGCTCGAACCGAGGTGAAAAACTGTTTTTT
>.|few|TRBJ1-2|TRBV4-1
CASSQGTANYGYTF
TGCGCCAGCAGCCAAGGTACGGCTAACTATGGCTACACCTTC
>.|.|TRBJ1-2|TRBV5-4
CASSLSWTEYGYTF
TGTGCCAGCAGCTTGTCCTGGACAGAATATGGCTACACCTTC
>.|.|TRBJ2-7|TRBV7-9
CASSSSGLSYEQYF
TGTGCCAGCAGCTCCTCCGGTCTATCCTACGAGCAGTACTTC
>.|.|TRBJ1-2|TRBV2
CASSGQLGYTF
TGTGCCAGCAGTGGACAGCTGGGCTACACCTTC